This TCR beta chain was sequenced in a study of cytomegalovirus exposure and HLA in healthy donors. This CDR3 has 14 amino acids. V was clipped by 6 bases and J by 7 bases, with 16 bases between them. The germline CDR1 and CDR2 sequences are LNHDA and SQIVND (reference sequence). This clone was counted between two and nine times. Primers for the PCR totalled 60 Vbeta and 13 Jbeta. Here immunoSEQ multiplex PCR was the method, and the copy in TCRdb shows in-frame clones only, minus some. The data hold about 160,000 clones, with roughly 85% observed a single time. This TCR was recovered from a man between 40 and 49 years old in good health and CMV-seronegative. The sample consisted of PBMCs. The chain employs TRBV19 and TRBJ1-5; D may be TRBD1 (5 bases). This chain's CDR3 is CASSPWGVGQPQHF. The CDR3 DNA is TGTGCCAGTAGCCCCTGGGGGGTCGGGCAGCCCCAGCATTTT.